These T cell receptor beta chains were read from a single sample in a study of blood T cell repertoires in COVID-19. Sequenced by immunoSEQ multiplex PCR; TCRdb stores in-frame clones only, minus some. In the table there are 55,000 to 65,000 clones, approximately 83% of which are singletons. Sequencing was performed on peripheral blood. The receptors come from a woman aged 80 or over with acute or convalescent COVID-19. Each CDR3 is given with its conserved first and last residue. D genes are given only for firm matches. The listing skips clone size in some rows; elsewhere it reads once, few, many or a size class.

j_call d_call clone_size v_call cdr3_nt cdr3_aa
TRBJ2-1 NA NA TRBV18 TGTGCCAGCTCACCATACCACCTAGTACGGGGTAGCTCCTACAATGAGCAGTTCTTC CASSPYHLVRGSSYNEQFF
TRBJ2-2 NA NA TRBV6-6 TGTGCCAGCAGTTACGCGGGGGCCTCCACCGGGGAGCTGTTTTTT CASSYAGASTGELFF
TRBJ1-6 NA NA TRBV21-1 TGTGCCAGCAGGGGGCCAGGGTATAATTCACCCCTCCACTTT CASRGPGYNSPLHF
TRBJ1-2 NA NA TRBV9 TGTGCCAGCAGCGTAGAAGGGGCCTATGGCTACACCTTC CASSVEGAYGYTF
TRBJ2-1 TRBD2 once TRBV5-4 TGTGCCAGCACCCCAACTAGCGGCTCCTACAATGAGCAGTTCTTC CASTPTSGSYNEQFF
TRBJ2-7 TRBD1 NA TRBV30 TGTGCCTGGACAGACAGGGTAGGCGAGCAGTACTTC CAWTDRVGEQYF
TRBJ1-2 NA once TRBV20-1 TGCAGTGCTAGAGTTCTGAGGGGCTACACCTTC CSARVLRGYTF
TRBJ2-7 TRBD2 NA TRBV27 TGTGCCAGCAGTCCAGGACTAGCGGGGGCCTACGAGCAGTACTTC CASSPGLAGAYEQYF
TRBJ2-7 NA NA TRBV7-6 TGTGCCACCCCTCCCCAGCGGAGCTCCTACGAGCAGTACTTC CATPPQRSSYEQYF
TRBJ2-6 NA NA TRBV4-3 TGCGCCAGCAGCCAAGGGGCGGCTAGCCTTAGCTCTGGGGCCAACGTCCTGACTTTC CASSQGAASLSSGANVLTF
TRBJ1-3 NA NA TRBV30 TGTGCCGTTGGCCCCCTCTCTGGAAACACCATATATTTT CAVGPLSGNTIYF
TRBJ2-7 NA medium-sized TRBV10-3 TGTGCCATCAGTGATCTACAAGCGTCAGATTACGAGCAGTACTTC CAISDLQASDYEQYF
TRBJ1-2 NA NA TRBV30 TGTGCCTGGAGCCCTAGCCGAAACTATGGCTACACCTTC CAWSPSRNYGYTF
TRBJ2-1 NA few TRBV5-1 TGCGCCAGCAGCTTGGCCGGCGGGATGCGGGCCAATGAGCAGTTCTTC CASSLAGGMRANEQFF
TRBJ1-1 NA NA TRBV11-1 TGTGCCAGCAGCGGGGACATCCGAACTTCTGGCGCTGAAGCTTTCTTT CASSGDIRTSGAEAFF
TRBJ1-2 NA NA TRBV12-5 TGTGCTAGTGGTTTAGGAACAGGGTATGTAGATGGCTACACCTTC CASGLGTGYVDGYTF
TRBJ2-6 TRBD2 NA TRBV18 TGTGCCAGCTCACCACCCAGGACTAGCGGGGGGGGAGCAAGTGGGGCCAACGTCCTGACTTTC CASSPPRTSGGGASGANVLTF
TRBJ2-3 NA NA TRBV2 TGTGCCAGCACCCTAAGGTTAGCCAGCACAGATACGCAGTATTTT CASTLRLASTDTQYF
TRBJ1-1 NA NA TRBV27 TGTGCCAGCACCTCCCTAACAACAGGCATGAACACTGAAGCTTTCTTT CASTSLTTGMNTEAFF
TRBJ2-1 NA NA TRBV5-1 TGCGCCAGCAGCTTGTCTTTACAGTCCTACAATGAGCAGTTCTTC CASSLSLQSYNEQFF
TRBJ2-1 TRBD2 once TRBV7-2 TGTGCCAGCAGCTTAAGCGGGAGCAACTACAATGAGCAGTTCTTC CASSLSGSNYNEQFF
TRBJ2-5 TRBD2 NA TRBV7-3 TGTGCCAGCAGCTTACAAAGGACTAGCGGGAGGGCCGGGACCCAGTACTTC CASSLQRTSGRAGTQYF
TRBJ2-6 NA NA TRBV27 TGTGCCAGCAGTTACAAATCAGGGGATCCCGCCCCTGGGGCCAACGTCCTGACTTTC CASSYKSGDPAPGANVLTF
TRBJ2-7 NA NA TRBV7-9 TGTGCCAGCAGCTTAGCACAGACGTGGGCTGGGTACGAGCAGTACTTC CASSLAQTWAGYEQYF
TRBJ1-4 NA NA TRBV9 TGTGCCAGCAGCCTTAATAGTCTGGAGGGTGAAAAACTGTTTTTT CASSLNSLEGEKLFF
TRBJ1-2 NA NA TRBV2 TGTGCCAACCGGAGGAGGGAGAGCGGTGGCTACACCTTC CANRRRESGGYTF
TRBJ1-2 NA NA TRBV28 TGTGCCAGCAGTCTGAGCCGTCCCAATGGCTACACCTTC CASSLSRPNGYTF
TRBJ1-2 TRBD1 NA TRBV29-1 TGCAGCGTCTGGGCCGGGACAGCTAACTATGGCTACACCTTC CSVWAGTANYGYTF